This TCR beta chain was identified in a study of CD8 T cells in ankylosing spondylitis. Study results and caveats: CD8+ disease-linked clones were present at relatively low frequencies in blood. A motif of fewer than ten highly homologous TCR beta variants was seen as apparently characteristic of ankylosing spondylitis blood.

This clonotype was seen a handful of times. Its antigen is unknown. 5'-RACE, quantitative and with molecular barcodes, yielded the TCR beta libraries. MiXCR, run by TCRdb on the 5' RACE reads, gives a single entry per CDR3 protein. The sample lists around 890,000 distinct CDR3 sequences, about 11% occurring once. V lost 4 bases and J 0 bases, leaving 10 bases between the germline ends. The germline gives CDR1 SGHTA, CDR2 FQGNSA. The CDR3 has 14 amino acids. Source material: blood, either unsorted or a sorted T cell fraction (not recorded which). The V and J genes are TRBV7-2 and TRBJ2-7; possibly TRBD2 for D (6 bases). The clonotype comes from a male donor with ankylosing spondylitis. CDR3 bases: TGTGCCAGCAGCTGGAGGCGGGACTCCTACGAGCAGTACTTC. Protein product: CASSWRRDSYEQYF.